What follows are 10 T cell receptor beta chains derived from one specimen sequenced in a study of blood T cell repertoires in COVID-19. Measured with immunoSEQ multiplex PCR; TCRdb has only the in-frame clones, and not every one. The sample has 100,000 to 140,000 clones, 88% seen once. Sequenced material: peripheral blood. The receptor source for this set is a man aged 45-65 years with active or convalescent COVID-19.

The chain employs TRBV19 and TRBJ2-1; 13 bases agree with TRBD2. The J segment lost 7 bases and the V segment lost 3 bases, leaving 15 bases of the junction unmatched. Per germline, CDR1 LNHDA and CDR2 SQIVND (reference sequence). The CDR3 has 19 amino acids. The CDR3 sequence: CASSISGLAGEVRWNEQFF. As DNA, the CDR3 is TGTGCCAGTAGTATTTCCGGACTAGCGGGAGAGGTCCGGTGGAATGAGCAGTTCTTC.

The CDR3 here is CASSIGLGLNEQFF. CDR3 DNA sequence: TGTGCCAGTAGTATAGGCCTAGGATTGAATGAGCAGTTCTTC. This sequence joins TRBV19 and TRBJ2-1; D uncertain. The ends were cut back, 1 base at V and 7 bases at J, with 11 bases in the middle. Germline CDR1 reads LNHDA; CDR2 reads SQIVND (reference sequence). The CDR3 is 14 residues long. Full variable domain (rest looked up from reference TRBV19 and TRBJ2-1): DGGITQSPKYLFRKEGQNVTLSCEQNLNHDAMYWYRQDPGQGLRLIYYSQIVNDFQKGDIAEGYSVSREKKESFPLTVTSAQKNPTAFYLCASSIGLGLNEQFFGPGTRLTVL.

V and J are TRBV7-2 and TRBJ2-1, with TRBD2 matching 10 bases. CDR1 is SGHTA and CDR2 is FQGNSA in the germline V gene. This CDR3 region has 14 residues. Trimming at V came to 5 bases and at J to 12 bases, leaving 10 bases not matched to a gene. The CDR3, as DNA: TGTGCCAGCAGCCCTAGCGGGGGTGGATTCGGGCAGTTCTTC. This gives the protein CASSPSGGGFGQFF. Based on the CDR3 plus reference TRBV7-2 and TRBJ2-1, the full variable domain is GAGVSQSPSNKVTEKGKDVELRCDPISGHTALYWYRQSLGQGLEFLIYFQGNSAPDKSGLPSDRFSAERTGGSVSTLTIQRTQQEDSAVYLCASSPSGGGFGQFFGPGTRLTVL.

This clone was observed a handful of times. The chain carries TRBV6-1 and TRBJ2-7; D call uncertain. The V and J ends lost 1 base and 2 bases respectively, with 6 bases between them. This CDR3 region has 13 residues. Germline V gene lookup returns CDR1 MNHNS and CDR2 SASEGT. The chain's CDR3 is CASSEGPTYEQYF. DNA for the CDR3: TGTGCCAGCAGTGAAGGGCCCACCTACGAGCAGTACTTC.

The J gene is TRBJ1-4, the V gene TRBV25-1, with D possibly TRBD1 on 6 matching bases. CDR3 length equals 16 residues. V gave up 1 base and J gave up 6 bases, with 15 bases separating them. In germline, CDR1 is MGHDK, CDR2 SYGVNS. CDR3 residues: CASSEFLGGQDEKLFF. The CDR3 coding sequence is TGTGCCAGCAGTGAATTCCTGGGGGGGCAGGATGAAAAACTGTTTTTT.

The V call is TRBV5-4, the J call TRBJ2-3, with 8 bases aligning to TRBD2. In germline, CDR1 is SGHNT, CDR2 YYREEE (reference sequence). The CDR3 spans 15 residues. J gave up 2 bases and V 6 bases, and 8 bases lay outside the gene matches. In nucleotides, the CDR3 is TGTGCCAGCACCCTAGCAGCGGGAGCCACAGATACGCAGTATTTT. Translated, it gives CASTLAAGATDTQYF.

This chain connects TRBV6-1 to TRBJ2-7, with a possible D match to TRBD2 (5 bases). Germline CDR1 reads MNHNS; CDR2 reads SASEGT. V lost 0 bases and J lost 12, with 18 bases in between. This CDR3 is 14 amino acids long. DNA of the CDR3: TGTGCCAGCAGTGAAGCGCGGAATGGCGGGTTTCGGTACTTC. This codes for CASSEARNGGFRYF.

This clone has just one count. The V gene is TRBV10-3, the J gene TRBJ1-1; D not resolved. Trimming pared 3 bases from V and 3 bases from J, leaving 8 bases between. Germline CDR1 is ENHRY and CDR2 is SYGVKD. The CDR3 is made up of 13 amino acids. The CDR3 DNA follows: TGTGCCATCAGTGAACTCCGGGACACTGAAGCTTTCTTT. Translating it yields CAISELRDTEAFF.

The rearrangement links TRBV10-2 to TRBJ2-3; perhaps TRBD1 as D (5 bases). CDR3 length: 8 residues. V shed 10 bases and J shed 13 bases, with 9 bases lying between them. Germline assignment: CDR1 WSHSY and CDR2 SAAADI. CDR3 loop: CAIGAKYF. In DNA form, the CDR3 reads TGCGCCATAGGGGCGAAGTATTTT.

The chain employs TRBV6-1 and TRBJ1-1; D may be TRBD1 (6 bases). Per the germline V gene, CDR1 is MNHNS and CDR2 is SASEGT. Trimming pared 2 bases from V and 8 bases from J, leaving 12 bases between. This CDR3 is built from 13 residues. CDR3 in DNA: TGTGCCAGCAGTGAACCGGCCGGGACAGAAGCTTTCTTT. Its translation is CASSEPAGTEAFF.